The rows below give T cell receptor beta chains drawn from one sample of a study of blood T cell repertoires in COVID-19. The method was immunoSEQ multiplex PCR; TCRdb's version includes in-frame clones alone and lacks a portion of them. The sample contains tens of thousands of clones, around 88% of which appear only once. Sequencing was carried out using peripheral blood. Receptors originate from a woman aged 80 or over with acute or convalescent COVID-19. CDR3s include the opening cysteine and the closing phenylalanine or tryptophan. The D gene is left open where the match is weak. A clone size is listed for some rows: how often the clone was seen (once, few, many), or a class if it is expanded.

d_call	clone_size	v_call	j_call	cdr3_aa	cdr3_nt
NA	NA	TRBV18	TRBJ1-2	CASSRPEGYGYTF	TGTGCCAGCTCACGACCGGAGGGCTATGGCTACACCTTC
TRBD2	NA	TRBV7-8	TRBJ2-2	CASSPRTSGRQVTGELFF	TGTGCCAGCAGCCCTAGGACTAGCGGGAGGCAAGTCACCGGGGAGCTGTTTTTT
TRBD2	NA	TRBV19	TRBJ2-3	CASSSVGTRVADTQYF	TGTGCCAGTAGTTCTGTCGGGACTAGGGTCGCGGATACGCAGTATTTT
TRBD2	NA	TRBV10-1	TRBJ2-3	CASSGEREGRYTQYF	TGCGCCAGCAGTGGTGAGCGGGAGGGCCGCTATACGCAGTATTTT
NA	NA	TRBV29-1	TRBJ2-7	CSVEDFQGPEQYF	TGCAGCGTTGAAGATTTTCAGGGCCCCGAGCAGTACTTC
NA	once	TRBV9	TRBJ2-7	CASSVEVAESHEQYF	TGTGCCAGCAGCGTAGAGGTAGCGGAGTCCCACGAGCAGTACTTC
NA	NA	TRBV19	TRBJ2-3	CASSIDRGGTDTQYF	TGTGCCAGTAGTATAGACAGGGGTGGCACAGATACGCAGTATTTT
TRBD1	NA	TRBV19	TRBJ1-2	CASSIGDRNYGYTF	TGTGCCAGTAGTATAGGGGACAGGAACTATGGCTACACCTTC
NA	NA	TRBV2	TRBJ2-7	CASRIGGSSYEQYF	TGTGCCAGCAGAATAGGGGGAAGCTCCTACGAGCAGTACTTC
TRBD1	NA	TRBV7-8	TRBJ2-7	CASIRTQGGTEQYF	TGTGCCAGCATCCGGACTCAAGGGGGCACCGAGCAGTACTTC
TRBD2	NA	TRBV4-3	TRBJ2-1	CASSQATSGGEWSEQFF	TGCGCCAGCAGCCAGGCAACAAGCGGGGGGGAGTGGAGTGAGCAGTTCTTC
NA	NA	TRBV5-1	TRBJ2-3	CASSQGGPSGDTQYF	TGCGCCAGCAGCCAGGGGGGCCCCAGCGGGGATACGCAGTATTTT
NA	NA	TRBV4-1	TRBJ2-2	CASSQTRRTGELFF	TGCGCCAGCAGCCAAACAAGGCGGACCGGGGAGCTGTTTTTT
NA	NA	TRBV4-2	TRBJ2-7	CASSQVGQPYEQYF	TGTGCCAGCAGCCAGGTCGGACAACCCTACGAGCAGTACTTC